This TCR beta chain appears in the sequencing data of a study of T-cell memory formation after mild COVID-19. Study-wide context: TCR clusters largely stayed donor specific.

Constant-segment-primed 5'RACE gave TCR alpha and TCR beta cDNA libraries with sample barcodes and UMIs. TCRdb re-called the 5' RACE reads with MiXCR, one entry per CDR3 protein. The sample lists about 310,000 distinct CDR3 sequences; 19% were seen once. For this clonotype: Its specificity is not known.

V was trimmed by 1 base and J by 5 bases, leaving 17 bases between them. This CDR3 is built from 16 residues. From germline, CDR1 is LNHDA and CDR2 SQIVND (reference sequence). Study results and limitations: Clones shrinking from day 15 to 85 showed even CD4/CD8 mixes; later expanders tilted CD4+.

Specimen: PBMCs or a T cell subset sorted from them (not recorded which). The chain joins TRBV19 to TRBJ2-5; TRBD2 might be the D (5 bases). This clonotype was obtained from a man between 18 and 29 years old who had mild COVID-19 (a few samples of this study predate the infection). Cell type and time point are not known. The CDR3 DNA is TGTGCCAGTAGTATAGGTCACGCGCGGGTGGGGGAGACCCAGTACTTC. This sequence encodes CASSIGHARVGETQYF.